This TCR beta chain was identified in a study of OX40 agonist ivuxolimab in advanced cancers. Study observations and caveats: The antigens recognized by the expanded peripheral T cells, that is their antigen specificity, were not determined.

This table comes from immunoSEQ multiplex PCR, and its TCRdb copy is limited to in-frame clones, with some not included. The sample records tens of thousands of clones, more than 85% being singletons. About this clone itself: Its antigen is not known.

A history of autoimmune disease or systemic immunosuppression excluded patients. There are 14 residues in the CDR3. Germline CDR1 SGHDT, CDR2 YYEEEE. V lost 3 bases and J lost 2; bases outside the gene matches: 3. The chain couples TRBV5-6 to TRBJ1-1, with 8 bases aligning to TRBD1. This clonotype originated in an adult with an advanced solid tumor such as melanoma, head and neck, liver or kidney cancer. This material consisted of CD4+ or CD8+ T cells sorted from blood, taken in a trial of the OX40 agonist ivuxolimab. The CDR3 reads CASSWTGSNTEAFF. DNA for the CDR3: TGTGCCAGCAGCTGGACAGGGTCAAACACTGAAGCTTTCTTT.